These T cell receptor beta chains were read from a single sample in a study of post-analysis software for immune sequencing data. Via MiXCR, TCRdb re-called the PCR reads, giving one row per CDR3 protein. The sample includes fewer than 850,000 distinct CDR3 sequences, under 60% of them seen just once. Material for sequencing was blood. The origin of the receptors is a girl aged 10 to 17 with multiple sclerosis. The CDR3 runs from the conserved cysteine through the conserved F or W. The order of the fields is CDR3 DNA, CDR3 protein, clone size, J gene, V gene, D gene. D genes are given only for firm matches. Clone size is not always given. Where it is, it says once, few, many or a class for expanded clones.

TGTGCCAGCAGTGAAGGGGTCCTCCAAGAGACCCAGTACTTC CASSEGVLQETQYF NA TRBJ2-5 TRBV6-1 NA
TGTGCCAGCAGGCCCATTGGCGGGGTGTACGAGCAGTACTTC CASRPIGGVYEQYF once TRBJ2-7 TRBV28 NA
TGCAGTGCTAGACACCCGAACACTGAAGCTTTCTTT CSARHPNTEAFF NA TRBJ1-1 TRBV20-1 NA
TGTGCCAGCAGTTTAAGGCGGGCACGGTACCAAGAGACCCAGTACTTC CASSLRRARYQETQYF NA TRBJ2-5 TRBV28 NA
TGTGCCAGCAGCTCAACGACTAGCGGGAGGACAGATACGCAGTATTTT CASSSTTSGRTDTQYF NA TRBJ2-3 TRBV7-9 TRBD2
TGTGCCAGCAGTTACGGGGACCTAAATGGCTACACCTTC CASSYGDLNGYTF NA TRBJ1-2 TRBV6-2/TRBV6-3 NA
TGTGCCAGCAGTTATCGGGGGGGAGGGCATGGCTACGAGCAGTACTTC CASSYRGGGHGYEQYF few TRBJ2-7 TRBV12-3/TRBV12-4 TRBD2
TGTGCCAGCAGCTCTCAGGGGGAGGAGCAGTACTTC CASSSQGEEQYF once TRBJ2-4 TRBV5-6 NA
TGTGCCAGCAGTTTAGCGCGGGGGGCTGGAGGCTACACCTTC CASSLARGAGGYTF NA TRBJ1-2 TRBV12-3/TRBV12-4 NA
TGTGCCAGCAGCTCCCTCCAATGGGACAGAAACACTGAAGCTTTCTTT CASSSLQWDRNTEAFF NA TRBJ1-1 TRBV7-9 TRBD1
TGTGCCAGCAGCCAAGTCCCCGAGGGGGAGCAGTACTTC CASSQVPEGEQYF NA TRBJ2-5 TRBV3-1 NA
TGCAGTACTCAGCACTCAGGGAGCGGCGAGCAGTACTTC CSTQHSGSGEQYF NA TRBJ2-7 TRBV20-1 NA
TGTGCCAGCAGTCCCGACAGGCACGAGCAGTACTTC CASSPDRHEQYF NA TRBJ2-7 TRBV28 NA
TGTGCCAGCAGTTTCTACGCCGTGGGAGGGATGAACACTGAAGCTTTCTTT CASSFYAVGGMNTEAFF NA TRBJ1-1 TRBV27 NA
TGCAGTGTCACGACTGGGACTACCCAGGCAGATACGCAGTATTTT CSVTTGTTQADTQYF few TRBJ2-3 TRBV20-1 TRBD2